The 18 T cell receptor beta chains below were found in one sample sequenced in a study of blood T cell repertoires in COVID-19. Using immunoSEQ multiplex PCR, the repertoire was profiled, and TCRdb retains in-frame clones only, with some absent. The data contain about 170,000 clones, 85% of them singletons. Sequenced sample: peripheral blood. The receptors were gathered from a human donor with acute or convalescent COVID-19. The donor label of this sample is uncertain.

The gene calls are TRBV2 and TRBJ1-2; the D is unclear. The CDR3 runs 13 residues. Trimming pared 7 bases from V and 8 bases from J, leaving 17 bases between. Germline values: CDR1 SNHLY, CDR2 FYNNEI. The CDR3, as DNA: TGTGCCAGCATCCCTGACTCTAAAGCGGGCTACACCTTC. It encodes CASIPDSKAGYTF.

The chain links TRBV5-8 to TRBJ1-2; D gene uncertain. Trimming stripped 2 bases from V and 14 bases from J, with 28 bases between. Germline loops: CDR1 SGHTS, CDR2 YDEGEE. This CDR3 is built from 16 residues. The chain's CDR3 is CASSFSGTRGSSSWTF. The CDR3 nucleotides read TGTGCCAGCAGCTTTTCGGGCACACGGGGAAGTAGTTCGTGGACCTTC.

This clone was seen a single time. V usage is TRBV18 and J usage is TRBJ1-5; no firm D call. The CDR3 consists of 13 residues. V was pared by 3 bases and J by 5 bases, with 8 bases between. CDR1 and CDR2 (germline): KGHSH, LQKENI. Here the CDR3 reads CASSPTEDQPQHF. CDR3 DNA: TGTGCCAGCTCACCTACGGAGGATCAGCCCCAGCATTTT. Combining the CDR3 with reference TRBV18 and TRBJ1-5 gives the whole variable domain NAGVMQNPRHLVRRRGQEARLRCSPMKGHSHVYWYRQLPEEGLKFMVYLQKENIIDESGMPKERFSAEFPKEGPSILRIQQVVRGDSAAYFCASSPTEDQPQHFGDGTRLSIL.

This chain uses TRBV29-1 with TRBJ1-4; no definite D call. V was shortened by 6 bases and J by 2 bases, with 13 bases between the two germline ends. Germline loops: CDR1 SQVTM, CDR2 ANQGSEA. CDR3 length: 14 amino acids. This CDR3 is CSVRHPETNEKLFF. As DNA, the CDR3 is TGCAGCGTACGTCATCCGGAGACTAATGAAAAACTGTTTTTT.

The CDR3 DNA is TGTGCCAGCAGCGTAGAGGGACAGGGTTATGACGAGCAGTACTTC. It is translated as CASSVEGQGYDEQYF. The V gene is TRBV9, the J gene TRBJ2-7; 9 positions match TRBD1. This CDR3 is 15 amino acids long. Per germline, CDR1 SGDLS and CDR2 YYNGEE. With 0 bases clipped from V and 5 bases from J, the junction kept 6 bases outside the gene matches.

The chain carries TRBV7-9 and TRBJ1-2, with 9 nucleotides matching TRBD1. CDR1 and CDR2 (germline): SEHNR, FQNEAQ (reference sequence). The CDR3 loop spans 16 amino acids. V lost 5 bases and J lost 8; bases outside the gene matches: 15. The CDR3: CASSPPGQGGMGGYTF. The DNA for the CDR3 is TGTGCCAGCAGCCCACCGGGACAGGGTGGCATGGGGGGCTACACCTTC.

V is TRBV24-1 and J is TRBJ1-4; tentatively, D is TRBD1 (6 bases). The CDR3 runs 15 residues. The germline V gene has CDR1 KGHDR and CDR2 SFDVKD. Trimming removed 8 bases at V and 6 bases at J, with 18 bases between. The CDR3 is CATTNEQGKDEKLFF. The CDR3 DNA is TGTGCCACCACCAATGAGCAGGGGAAGGATGAAAAACTGTTTTTT.

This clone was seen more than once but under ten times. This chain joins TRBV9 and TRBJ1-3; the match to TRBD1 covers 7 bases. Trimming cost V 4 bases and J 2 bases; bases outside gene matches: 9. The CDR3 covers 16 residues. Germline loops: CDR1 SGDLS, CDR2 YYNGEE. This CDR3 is CASSPEGADAGNTIYF. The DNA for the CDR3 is TGTGCCAGCAGCCCCGAGGGGGCGGACGCTGGAAACACCATATATTTT.

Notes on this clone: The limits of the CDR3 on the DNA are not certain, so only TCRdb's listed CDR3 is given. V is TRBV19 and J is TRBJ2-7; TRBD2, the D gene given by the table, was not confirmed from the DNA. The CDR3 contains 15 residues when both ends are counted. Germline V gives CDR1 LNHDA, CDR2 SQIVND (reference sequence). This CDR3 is CASSIFGEGLYEQYF.

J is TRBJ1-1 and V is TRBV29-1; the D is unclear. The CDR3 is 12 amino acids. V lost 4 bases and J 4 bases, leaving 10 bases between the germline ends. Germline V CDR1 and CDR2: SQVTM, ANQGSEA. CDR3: CSVARGRTEAFF. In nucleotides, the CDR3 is TGCAGCGTTGCACGGGGTCGCACTGAAGCTTTCTTT.

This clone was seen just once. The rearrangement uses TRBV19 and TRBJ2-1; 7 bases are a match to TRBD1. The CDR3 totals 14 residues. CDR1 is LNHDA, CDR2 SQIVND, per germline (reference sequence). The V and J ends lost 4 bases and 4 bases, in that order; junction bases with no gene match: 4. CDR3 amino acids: CASSRGGVYNEQFF. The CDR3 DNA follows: TGTGCCAGTAGTAGAGGGGGCGTTTACAATGAGCAGTTCTTC.

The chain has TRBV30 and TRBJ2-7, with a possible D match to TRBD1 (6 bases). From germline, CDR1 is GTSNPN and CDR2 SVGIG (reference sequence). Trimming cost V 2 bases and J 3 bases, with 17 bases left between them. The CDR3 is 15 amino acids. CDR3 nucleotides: TGTGCCTGGAGTCTAAGAGGGACACAGGTCTACGAGCAGTACTTC. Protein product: CAWSLRGTQVYEQYF. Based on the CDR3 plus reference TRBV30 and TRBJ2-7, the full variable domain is SQTIHQWPATLVQPVGSPLSLECTVEGTSNPNLYWYRQAAGRGLQLLFYSVGIGQISSEVPQNLSASRPQDRQFILSSKKLLLSDSGFYLCAWSLRGTQVYEQYFGPGTRLTVT.

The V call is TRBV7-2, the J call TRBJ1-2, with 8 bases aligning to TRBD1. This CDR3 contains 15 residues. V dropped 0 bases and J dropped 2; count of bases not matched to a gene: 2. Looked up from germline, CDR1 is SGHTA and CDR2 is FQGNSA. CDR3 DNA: TGTGCCAGCAGCTTAGCATGGACAGGGAACTATGGCTACACCTTC. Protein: CASSLAWTGNYGYTF.

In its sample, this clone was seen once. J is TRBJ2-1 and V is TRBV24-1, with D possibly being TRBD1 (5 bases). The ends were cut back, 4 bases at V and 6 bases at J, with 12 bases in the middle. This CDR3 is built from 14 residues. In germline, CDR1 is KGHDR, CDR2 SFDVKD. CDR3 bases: TGTGCCACCAGTGACCCCGCAGGGCTCAATGAGCAGTTCTTC. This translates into CATSDPAGLNEQFF.

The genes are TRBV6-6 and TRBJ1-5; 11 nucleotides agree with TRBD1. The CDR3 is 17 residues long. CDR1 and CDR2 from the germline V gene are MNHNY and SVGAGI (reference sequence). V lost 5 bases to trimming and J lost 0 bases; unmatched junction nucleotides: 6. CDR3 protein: CASSPTDRGLSNQPQHF. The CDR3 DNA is TGTGCCAGCAGTCCGACGGACAGGGGGCTTAGCAATCAGCCCCAGCATTTT.

Written as DNA, the CDR3 is TGCGCCAGCAGCCAAGCCCCGGGACAACCCAATCAGCCCCAGCATTTT. Its protein is CASSQAPGQPNQPQHF. This chain joins TRBV4-1 and TRBJ1-5, with a tentative D call TRBD1 (6 bases). Germline assignment: CDR1 MGHRA and CDR2 YSYEKL. This CDR3 has 16 amino acids. Trimming removed 1 base at V and 3 bases at J, with 13 bases between.

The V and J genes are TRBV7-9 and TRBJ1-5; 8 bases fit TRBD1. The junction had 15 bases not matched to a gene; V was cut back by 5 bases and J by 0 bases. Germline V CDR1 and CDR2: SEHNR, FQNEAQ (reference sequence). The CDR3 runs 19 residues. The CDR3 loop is CASSASGGTGRFSNQPQHF. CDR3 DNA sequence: TGTGCCAGCAGCGCCAGCGGCGGGACAGGAAGGTTTAGCAATCAGCCCCAGCATTTT.

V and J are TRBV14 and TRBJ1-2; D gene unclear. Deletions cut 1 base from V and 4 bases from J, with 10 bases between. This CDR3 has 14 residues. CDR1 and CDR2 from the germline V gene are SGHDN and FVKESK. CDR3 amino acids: CASSQGRVLYGYTF. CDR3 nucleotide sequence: TGTGCCAGCAGCCAAGGGAGGGTGCTCTATGGCTACACCTTC.